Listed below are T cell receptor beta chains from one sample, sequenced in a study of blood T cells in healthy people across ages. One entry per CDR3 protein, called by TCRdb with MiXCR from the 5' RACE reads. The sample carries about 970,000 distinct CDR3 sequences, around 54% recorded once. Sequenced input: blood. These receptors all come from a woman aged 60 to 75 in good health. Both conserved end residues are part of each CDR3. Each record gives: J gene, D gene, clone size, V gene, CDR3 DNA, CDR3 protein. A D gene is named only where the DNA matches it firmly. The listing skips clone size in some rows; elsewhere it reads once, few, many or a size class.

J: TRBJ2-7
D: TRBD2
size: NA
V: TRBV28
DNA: TGTGCCAGCAGTTTCGCTAGCGGGAGAGTGGGCGAGCAGTACTTC
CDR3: CASSFASGRVGEQYF

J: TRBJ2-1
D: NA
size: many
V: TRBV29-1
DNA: TGCAGCGCCGGGCGGGGAGACAATGAGCAGTTCTTC
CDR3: CSAGRGDNEQFF

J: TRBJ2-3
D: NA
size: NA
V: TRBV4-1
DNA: TGCGCCAGCAGCCAAGGTGATTGGCGCACACATACGCAGTATTTT
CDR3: CASSQGDWRTHTQYF

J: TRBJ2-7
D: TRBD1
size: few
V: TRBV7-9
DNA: TGTGCCAGCAGCTGGGACAGGGAAAATTCCTACGAGCAGTACTTC
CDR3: CASSWDRENSYEQYF

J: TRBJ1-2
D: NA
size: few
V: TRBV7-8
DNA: TGTGCCAGCAGAGGAACAGAGATAAACTATGGCTACACCTTC
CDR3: CASRGTEINYGYTF

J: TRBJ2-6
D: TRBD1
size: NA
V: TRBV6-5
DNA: TGTGCCAGCAGTTCCACAGGGGTCTCTGGGGCCAACGTCCTGACTTTC
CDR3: CASSSTGVSGANVLTF

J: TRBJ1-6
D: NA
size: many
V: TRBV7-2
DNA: TGTGCCAGCAGCTTAGACGGGTTTACCTCACCCCTCCACTTT
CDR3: CASSLDGFTSPLHF

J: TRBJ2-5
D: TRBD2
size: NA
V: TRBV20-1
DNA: TGCAGTGCTAGAGGGCCCGGACTAGCGGGAGTAAATGAGCAGTACTTC
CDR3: CSARGPGLAGVNEQYF

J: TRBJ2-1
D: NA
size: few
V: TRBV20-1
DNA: TGCAGTGCTAGAGACGGGGGGCGCATCGATGAGCAGTTCTTC
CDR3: CSARDGGRIDEQFF

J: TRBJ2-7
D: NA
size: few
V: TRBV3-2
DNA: TGTGCCAGCACCTACCGATCCACCTACTACGAGCAGTACTTC
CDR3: CASTYRSTYYEQYF

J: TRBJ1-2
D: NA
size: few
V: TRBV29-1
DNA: TGCAGCGTTGAGGCAAAGCCCTACTCCACCTTC
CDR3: CSVEAKPYSTF

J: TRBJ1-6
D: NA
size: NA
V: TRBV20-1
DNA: TGCAGCGCTATGGACGTATTGAATTCACCCCTCCACTTT
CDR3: CSAMDVLNSPLHF

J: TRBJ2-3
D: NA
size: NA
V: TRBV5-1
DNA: TGCGCCAGCACCCTTGGGCAGGGTCCGGTTTCTGATACGCAGTATTTT
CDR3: CASTLGQGPVSDTQYF

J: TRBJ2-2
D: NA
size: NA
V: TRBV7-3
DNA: TGTGCCAGCAGCGTAACGGGGGAAGGGGAGCTGTTTTTT
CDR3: CASSVTGEGELFF

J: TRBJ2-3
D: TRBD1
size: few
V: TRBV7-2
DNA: TGTGCCAGCAGCCGGGACAGGGTATCGGATACGCAGTATTTT
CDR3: CASSRDRVSDTQYF

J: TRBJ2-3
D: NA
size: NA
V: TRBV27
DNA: TGTGCCAGCAGTTCCTGGCGGGGCTCCACAGATACGCAGTATTTT
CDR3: CASSSWRGSTDTQYF

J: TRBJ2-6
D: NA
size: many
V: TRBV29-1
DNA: TGCAGCGTTGAGTTGGGGACCTCTGGGGCCAACGTCCTGACTTTC
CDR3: CSVELGTSGANVLTF

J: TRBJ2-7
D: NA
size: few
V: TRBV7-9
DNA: TGTGCCAGCGGACGACACTCCTACGAGCAGTACTTC
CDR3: CASGRHSYEQYF

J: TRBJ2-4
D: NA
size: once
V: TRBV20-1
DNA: TGCAGTGCTAGGGGGCCCGGGGTAGGCATTCAGTACTTC
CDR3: CSARGPGVGIQYF

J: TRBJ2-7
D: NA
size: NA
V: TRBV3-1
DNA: TGTGCCAGCAGCCAAGAAGGCAGTCCAGGGCTGTACGAGCAGTACTTC
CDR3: CASSQEGSPGLYEQYF

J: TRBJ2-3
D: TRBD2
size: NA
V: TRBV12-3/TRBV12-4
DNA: TGTGCCAGCAGCCCGAACCCTCTAGCGGGAGGGTTGACAGATACGCAGTATTTT
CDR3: CASSPNPLAGGLTDTQYF

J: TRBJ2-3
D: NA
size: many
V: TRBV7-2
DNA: TGTGCCAGCAGCTTATCCCACATTATAAATACGCAGTATTTT
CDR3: CASSLSHIINTQYF

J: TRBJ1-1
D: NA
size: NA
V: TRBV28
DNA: TGTGCCAGCAGTACGCCGGGACAAGCGAACACTGAAGCTTTCTTT
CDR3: CASSTPGQANTEAFF

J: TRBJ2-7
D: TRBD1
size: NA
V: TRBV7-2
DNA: TGTGCCAGCAGCTTCCGGGACAGGGCCTTCGAGCAGTACTTC
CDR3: CASSFRDRAFEQYF

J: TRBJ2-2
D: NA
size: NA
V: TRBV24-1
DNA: TGTGCCACCACAGAGGGAGGACACACCGGGGAGCTGTTTTTT
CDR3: CATTEGGHTGELFF

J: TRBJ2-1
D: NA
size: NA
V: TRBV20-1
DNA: TGCAGTGCTGCCCCCGGGAGTGAGCAGTTCTTC
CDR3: CSAAPGSEQFF

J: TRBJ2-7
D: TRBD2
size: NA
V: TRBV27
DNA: TGTGCCGGCAGAAGAACCGGGACTAGCGGATACGAGCAGTACTTC
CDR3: CAGRRTGTSGYEQYF

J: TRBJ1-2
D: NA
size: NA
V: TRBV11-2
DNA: TGTGCCAGCAGCTTAGTTTTCAGGGACCAAACTAACTATGGCTACACCTTC
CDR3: CASSLVFRDQTNYGYTF

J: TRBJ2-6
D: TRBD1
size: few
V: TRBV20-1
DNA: TGCAGTGCTACAATCCACAGGGGGTTGATGGAAGGGGCCAACGTCCTGACTTTC
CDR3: CSATIHRGLMEGANVLTF

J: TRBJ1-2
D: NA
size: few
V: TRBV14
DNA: TGTGCCAGCAGCCAACAGGGATGTGGCTACACCTTC
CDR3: CASSQQGCGYTF

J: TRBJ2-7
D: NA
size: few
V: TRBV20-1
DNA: TGCAGTGCTAGGACTCACTACGAGCAGTACTTC
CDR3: CSARTHYEQYF

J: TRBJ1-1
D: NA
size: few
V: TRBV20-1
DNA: TGCAGTGCTAGAGATCGGCCGGCGGTTGAAGCTTTCTTT
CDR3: CSARDRPAVEAFF

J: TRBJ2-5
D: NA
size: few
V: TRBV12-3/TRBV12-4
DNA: TGTGCCAGCAGTTTATCCAGGGCCGGGGAGACCCAGTACTTC
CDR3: CASSLSRAGETQYF

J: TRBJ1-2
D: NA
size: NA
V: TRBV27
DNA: TGTGCCGGCAGCCCCATCCTCGCGGGATATGGCTACACCTTC
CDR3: CAGSPILAGYGYTF

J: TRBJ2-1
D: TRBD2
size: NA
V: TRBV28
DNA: TGTGCCAGCAGTTCCCGGGGGGAGACCCAGTTCTTC
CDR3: CASSSRGETQFF

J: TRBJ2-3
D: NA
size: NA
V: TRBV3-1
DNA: TGTGCCAGCAGCCAAGGATCATTCGCCACAGATACGCAGTATTTT
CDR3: CASSQGSFATDTQYF

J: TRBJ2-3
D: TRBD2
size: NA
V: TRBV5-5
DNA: TGTGCCAGCAGATGGACTAGCGGTAGCACAGATACGCAGTATTTT
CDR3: CASRWTSGSTDTQYF

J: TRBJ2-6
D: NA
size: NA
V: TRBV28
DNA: TGTGCCAGCAGTTTCTGGCAGCTCTCTGGGGCCAACGTCCTGACTTTC
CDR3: CASSFWQLSGANVLTF

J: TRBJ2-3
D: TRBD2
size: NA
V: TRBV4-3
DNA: TGCGCCAGCAGCCAAGGGACTAGCGGAGTCACAGATACGCAGTATTTT
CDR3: CASSQGTSGVTDTQYF

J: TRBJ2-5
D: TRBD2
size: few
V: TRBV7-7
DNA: TGTGCCAGCAGTTCCGGACTAGGTCCAGAGACCCAGTACTTC
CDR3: CASSSGLGPETQYF

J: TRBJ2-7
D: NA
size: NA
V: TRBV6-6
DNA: TGTGCCAGCAGTCCTCCGGGGGAGACCGGGGCCGAGCAGTACTTC
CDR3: CASSPPGETGAEQYF

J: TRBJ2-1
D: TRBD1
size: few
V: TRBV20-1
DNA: TGCAGTGCTAGAGACGACAGGGGTAACTACAATGAGCAGTTCTTC
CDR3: CSARDDRGNYNEQFF

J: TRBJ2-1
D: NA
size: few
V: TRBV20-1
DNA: TGCAGTGCTCCCACGGACCTATCGCAGTTCTTC
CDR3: CSAPTDLSQFF

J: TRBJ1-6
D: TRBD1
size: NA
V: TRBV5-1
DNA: TGCGCCAGCAGCTCACTACCGGGACAGGCTAGGGGTTCACCCCTCCACTTT
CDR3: CASSSLPGQARGSPLHF

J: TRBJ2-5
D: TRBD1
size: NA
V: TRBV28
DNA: TGTGCCAGCAGTTTCACAGGGGGTCCCCAAGAGACCCAGTACTTC
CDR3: CASSFTGGPQETQYF

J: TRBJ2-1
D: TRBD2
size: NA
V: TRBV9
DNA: TGTGCCAGCAGCCCTTGGACTAGCGGGAGGAAGAATGAGCAGTTCTTC
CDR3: CASSPWTSGRKNEQFF

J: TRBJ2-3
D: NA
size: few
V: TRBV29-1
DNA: TGCAGCGTTGTACGGGGTACGCAGTATTTT
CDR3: CSVVRGTQYF

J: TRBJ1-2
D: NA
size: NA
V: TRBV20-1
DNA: TGCAGTGCTATCGGGTCTGGGAACTATGGCTACACCTTC
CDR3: CSAIGSGNYGYTF

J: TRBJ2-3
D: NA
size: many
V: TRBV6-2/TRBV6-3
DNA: TGTGCCACCGGTTGGACGCAGTATTTT
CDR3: CATGWTQYF

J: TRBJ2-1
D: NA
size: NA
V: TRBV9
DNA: TGTGCCAGCAGCGTAGTATGGGACACCTACAATGAGCAGTTCTTC
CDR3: CASSVVWDTYNEQFF

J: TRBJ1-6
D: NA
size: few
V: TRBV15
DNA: TGTGCCACCAGCAGAGATCCCGCCTTCGATGCAAGTTCACCCCTCCACTTT
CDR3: CATSRDPAFDASSPLHF

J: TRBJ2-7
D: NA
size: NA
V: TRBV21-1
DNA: TGTGCCAGCAGCAATCAGGGAGTAGCCTACGAGCAGTACTTC
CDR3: CASSNQGVAYEQYF

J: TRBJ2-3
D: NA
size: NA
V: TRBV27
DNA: TGTGCCAGCAAGACAGGTCTCGGCACAGATACGCAGTATTTT
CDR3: CASKTGLGTDTQYF

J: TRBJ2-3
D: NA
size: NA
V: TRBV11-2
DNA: TGTGCCAGCAGCTCCCGACCCCGGGGTCAGAGCACAGATACGCAGTATTTT
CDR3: CASSSRPRGQSTDTQYF

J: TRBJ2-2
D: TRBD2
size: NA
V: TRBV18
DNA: TGTGCCAGCTCACCACTAGCGGGAGGAAAAAACGGGGAGCTGTTTTTT
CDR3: CASSPLAGGKNGELFF

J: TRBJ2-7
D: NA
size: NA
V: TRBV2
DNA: TGTGCCAGCAGTGCTGTGACTAGTGGCACCTACGAGCAGTACTTC
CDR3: CASSAVTSGTYEQYF

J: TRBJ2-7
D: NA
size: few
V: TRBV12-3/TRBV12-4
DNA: TGTGCCAGCAGTTTTCAGGGCACAAGCTACGAGCAGTACTTC
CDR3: CASSFQGTSYEQYF

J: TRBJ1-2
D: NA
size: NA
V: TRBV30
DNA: TGTGCCTGGAGTTGGGGACCAACAGGGACTAACTATGGCTACACCTTC
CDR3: CAWSWGPTGTNYGYTF

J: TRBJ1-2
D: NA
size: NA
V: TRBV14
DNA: TGTGCCAGCAGCCCCACCCAAGACAGAAACTATGGCTACACCTTC
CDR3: CASSPTQDRNYGYTF